What follows are 28 T cell receptor beta chains derived from one specimen sequenced in a study of response to subunit inactivated influenza vaccine. TCRdb called the RT-PCR reads again in MiXCR, with one record for every CDR3 protein. The repertoire holds around 760,000 distinct CDR3 sequences, with approximately 15% as singletons. The source material was PBMCs from blood, sampled around two weeks before vaccination. Receptors originate from a man aged 45-65 years who received an inactivated influenza vaccine.

This clonotype was observed a few times. The rearrangement uses TRBV7-2 and TRBJ2-5; perhaps TRBD2 as D (6 bases). The CDR3 has 13 residues. Germline CDR1 reads SGHTA; CDR2 reads FQGNSA. V was clipped by 8 bases and J by 2 bases, with 12 bases between them. For the CDR3, the DNA is TGTGCCAGCGAATTCCGGGGGCAAGAGACCCAGTACTTC. Its protein is CASEFRGQETQYF.

This clonotype was counted ten times or more. This sequence joins TRBV5-1 and TRBJ2-3; D call uncertain. The CDR3 loop spans 14 amino acids. V was pared by 0 bases and J by 2 bases, with 7 bases between. Per the germline V gene, CDR1 is SGHRS and CDR2 is YFSETQ. The CDR3 region is CASSLGQDTDTQYF. CDR3 DNA: TGCGCCAGCAGCTTGGGGCAGGACACAGATACGCAGTATTTT.

A few counts support this clonotype. V usage is TRBV7-2 and J usage is TRBJ2-2, with TRBD1 as a possible D gene (5 bases). V lost 3 bases and J 4 bases, leaving 12 bases between the germline ends. The CDR3 is 15 residues long. The germline V gene encodes CDR1 SGHTA and CDR2 FQGNSA. CDR3 sequence (DNA): TGTGCCAGCAGCTTGGACGGACATTCCACCGGGGAGCTGTTTTTT. As protein: CASSLDGHSTGELFF.

This chain uses TRBV6-1 with TRBJ2-7; D is possibly TRBD2 (6 bases). Trimming pared 10 bases from V and 2 bases from J, leaving 18 bases between. This CDR3 is 14 amino acids long. Looked up from germline, CDR1 is MNHNS and CDR2 is SASEGT. The CDR3 loop is CATGYSGMTYEQYF. CDR3 DNA sequence: TGTGCCACCGGATATAGCGGTATGACCTACGAGCAGTACTTC.

The chain uses TRBV20-1 and TRBJ2-5; 7 positions agree with TRBD2. The germline CDR1 and CDR2 sequences are DFQATT and SNEGSKA (reference sequence). The trim removed 3 bases at V and 5 bases at J, leaving 6 bases unmatched. The CDR3 is 13 amino acids. In DNA, the CDR3 is TGCAGTGCTAGGGGCGGGAGTGGTGAGACCCAGTACTTC. Translating it yields CSARGGSGETQYF.

The chain combines TRBV19 with TRBJ2-1; TRBD1 aligns across 8 bases. The germline V gene has CDR1 LNHDA and CDR2 SQIVND (reference sequence). The CDR3 sequence is 17 residues long. Trimming removed 1 base from V and 9 bases from J; junction bases left unmatched: 14. The CDR3 is CASSIGPRTGLFSEQFF. The CDR3 nucleotides read TGTGCCAGTAGTATAGGACCCCGGACAGGGCTATTCTCTGAGCAGTTCTTC.

This clonotype was counted a few times. This chain joins TRBV28 and TRBJ1-1; D is undetermined. The germline V gene has CDR1 MDHEN and CDR2 SYDVKM. CDR3 length: 13 amino acids. V dropped 11 bases and J dropped 0 bases, with 13 bases sitting between them. The CDR3 spells CAWASSMNTEAFF. The CDR3 DNA is TGTGCCTGGGCCTCGAGTATGAACACTGAAGCTTTCTTT.

V and J are TRBV5-1 and TRBJ1-2, with TRBD1 identical over 10 bases. The CDR3 has 15 amino acids. CDR1 and CDR2 (germline): SGHRS, YFSETQ. V dropped 3 bases and J dropped 6; count of bases not matched to a gene: 8. The CDR3 DNA is TGCGCCAGCAGCTCCGGACAGGGGGTCTCGGATGGCTACACCTTC. It specifies CASSSGQGVSDGYTF.

This clonotype has ten or more counts. The rearrangement links TRBV20-1 to TRBJ2-7; D gene ambiguous. The CDR3 totals 14 residues. Trimming removed 0 bases from V and 3 bases from J, with 12 bases in between. CDR1 is DFQATT, CDR2 SNEGSKA, per germline (reference sequence). The CDR3 nucleotides read TGCAGTGCTAGAGATCTCCGTGGCCTCTACGAGCAGTACTTC. Translated, it gives CSARDLRGLYEQYF.

V is TRBV20-1 and J is TRBJ2-1; 12 bases fit TRBD2. CDR3 length: 15 residues. V gave up 5 bases and J gave up 6 bases; unmatched junction bases: 8. Germline lookup yields CDR1 DFQATT and CDR2 SNEGSKA (reference sequence). The DNA of the CDR3 is TGCAGTGCTCGTTGGGCTAGCGGGAGGGTCAATGAGCAGTTCTTC. Protein product: CSARWASGRVNEQFF.

The chain couples TRBV5-1 to TRBJ2-7; no reliable D call. From germline, CDR1 is SGHRS and CDR2 YFSETQ. The CDR3 is made up of 13 amino acids. Trimming removed 5 bases at V and 2 bases at J, with 11 bases between. CDR3 sequence (DNA): TGCGCCAGCAGTCCAAGTGACACCTACGAGCAGTACTTC. Its protein is CASSPSDTYEQYF.

This clonotype has only a few counts. The chain joins TRBV20-1 to TRBJ1-4; 11 bases fit TRBD1. This CDR3 is 16 amino acids long. Germline-derived CDR1 and CDR2 are DFQATT and SNEGSKA (reference sequence). The junction had 14 bases not matched to a gene; V was cut back by 6 bases and J by 8 bases. The DNA of the CDR3 is TGCAGTGCCAATTCCGGGACAGGGGGTCTAGGGGAAAAACTGTTTTTT. This sequence encodes CSANSGTGGLGEKLFF.

This clonotype was detected only a few times. The chain carries TRBV27 and TRBJ1-1; 7 bases are shared with TRBD1. The V and J ends lost 9 bases and 2 bases, in that order; junction bases with no gene match: 6. The CDR3 length is 13 residues. Germline assignment: CDR1 MNHEY and CDR2 SMNVEV (reference sequence). CDR3 sequence (DNA): TGTGCCAGAACAGGGGAGGGAAACACTGAAGCTTTCTTT. It translates to CARTGEGNTEAFF.

This clonotype was detected only a few times. The genes are TRBV20-1 and TRBJ1-1, with D perhaps matching TRBD1 (6 bases). Germline V lookup: CDR1 DFQATT, CDR2 SNEGSKA (reference sequence). V was trimmed by 3 bases and J by 4 bases, leaving 24 bases between them. The CDR3 covers 17 residues. The CDR3 here is CSASGGGPGVRATEAFF. For the CDR3, the DNA is TGCAGTGCTAGTGGGGGTGGGCCAGGGGTTAGGGCCACTGAAGCTTTCTTT.

The rearrangement uses TRBV5-1 and TRBJ2-1; D perhaps matches TRBD2 (6 bases). V was shortened by 0 bases and J by 5 bases, with 12 bases between the two germline ends. CDR3 length: 15 amino acids. The germline CDR1 and CDR2 sequences are SGHRS and YFSETQ. The CDR3 region is CASSLEGLTNNEQFF. The CDR3 nucleotides are TGCGCCAGCAGCTTGGAGGGACTTACGAACAATGAGCAGTTCTTC. Drawing the rest from reference TRBV5-1 and TRBJ2-1, the complete variable domain is KAGVTQTPRYLIKTRGQQVTLSCSPISGHRSVSWYQQTPGQGLQFLFEYFSETQRNKGNFPGRFSGRQFSNSRSEMNVSTLELGDSALYLCASSLEGLTNNEQFFGPGTRLTVL.

This clonotype was seen only a few times. The gene calls are TRBV20-1 and TRBJ1-1; tentatively, D is TRBD1 (5 bases). In germline, CDR1 is DFQATT, CDR2 SNEGSKA (reference sequence). This CDR3 contains 12 residues. The CDR3 nucleotides read TGCAGGTTCAAAGCGGGGGGGACTGAAGCTTTCTTT. Its protein is CRFKAGGTEAFF.

The sample holds a few counts of this clonotype. The rearrangement links TRBV10-3 to TRBJ2-5; D may correspond to TRBD1 or TRBD2 (5 bases each). Germline CDR1 and CDR2: ENHRY and SYGVKD. Trimming shortened V by 6 bases and J by 4 bases, and 12 bases separated the two germline ends. CDR3 length: 13 residues. In DNA form, the CDR3 reads TGTGCCATCAGACTCGAGAGGGGAGAGACCCAGTACTTC. Residues: CAIRLERGETQYF.

V gene TRBV12-3 or TRBV12-4 combines with J gene TRBJ2-1; TRBD1 might be the D (6 bases). This CDR3 region has 15 residues. Between the trimmed V and J ends, which lost 0 bases and 10 bases, there was a span of 16 bases. The CDR3 region is CASSLAGAPRREQFF. CDR3 bases: TGTGCCAGCAGTTTAGCGGGGGCGCCACGCCGCGAGCAGTTCTTC.

This clonotype has a handful of counts. The chain employs TRBV7-2 and TRBJ2-3; weak D call: TRBD2 (6 bases). CDR3 length: 16 residues. The germline V and J ends were trimmed by 3 bases and 2 bases, with 15 bases remaining between them. Germline values: CDR1 SGHTA, CDR2 FQGNSA. CDR3 amino acids: CASSFYTGVPTDTQYF. The CDR3 DNA is TGTGCCAGCAGCTTTTACACGGGGGTCCCCACAGATACGCAGTATTTT.

The rearrangement links TRBV9 to TRBJ2-2; D gene uncertain. The CDR3 sequence is 15 residues long. Germline V gives CDR1 SGDLS, CDR2 YYNGEE. Trimming took off 3 bases at V and 2 bases at J, with 11 bases between the two ends. CDR3 residues: CASSAGFSNTGELFF. The CDR3 bases are TGTGCCAGCAGCGCCGGTTTTTCAAACACCGGGGAGCTGTTTTTT.

This chain connects TRBV6-2 or TRBV6-3 to TRBJ1-5, with unresolved D. The CDR3 sequence is 15 residues long. Germline V gene lookup returns CDR1 MNHEY and CDR2 SVGEGT. The V end lost 2 bases, the J end lost 6 bases, and 14 bases lay between the germline ends. The CDR3 is CASSYGQSKGQPQHF. The CDR3, as DNA: TGTGCCAGCAGTTACGGTCAGAGCAAAGGTCAGCCCCAGCATTTT.

The J gene is TRBJ2-7, the V gene TRBV27; D call uncertain. V was pared by 1 base and J by 1 base, with 14 bases between. Germline CDR1 is MNHEY and CDR2 is SMNVEV (reference sequence). CDR3 size: 16 residues. The CDR3 region is CASSLWLGKESYEQYF. Here the CDR3 DNA reads TGTGCCAGCAGTTTATGGCTGGGGAAGGAGTCCTACGAGCAGTACTTC.

Only a few counts were recorded for this clonotype. The rearrangement uses TRBV5-1 and TRBJ1-4; D not resolved. The CDR3 runs 14 residues. V was trimmed by 1 base and J by 5 bases, leaving 9 bases between them. The V gene's germline CDR1 is SGHRS and CDR2 YFSETQ. The CDR3 coding sequence is TGCGCCAGCAGCTTGAATGGGGAGAATGAAAAACTGTTTTTT. Translation gives CASSLNGENEKLFF.

Ten or more counts support this clonotype. The V gene is TRBV10-3, the J gene TRBJ2-1; no reliable D call. This CDR3 is built from 11 residues. Germline CDR1 reads ENHRY; CDR2 reads SYGVKD. V lost 3 bases, J lost 12 bases, and 9 bases lay in between. The DNA of the CDR3 is TGTGCCATCAGTGAAAGGGCAGGGCAGTTCTTC. Protein product: CAISERAGQFF.

The chain has TRBV3-1 and TRBJ2-7; TRBD1 is a possible D gene (6 bases). The CDR3 is 14 amino acids. V was shortened by 5 bases and J by 5 bases, with 16 bases between the two germline ends. Germline CDR1 LGHDT, CDR2 YNNKEL (reference sequence). The CDR3 DNA is TGTGCCAGCAGCTCGCAACAGGGTTGGCACGAGCAGTACTTC. Translated, it gives CASSSQQGWHEQYF.

The chain joins TRBV20-1 to TRBJ2-3, with TRBD1 as a possible D gene (6 bases). CDR3 length: 13 residues. Trimming pared 3 bases from V and 1 base from J, leaving 8 bases between. Germline loops: CDR1 DFQATT, CDR2 SNEGSKA (reference sequence). The CDR3: CSASRQGTDTQYF. The CDR3 DNA reads TGCAGTGCTAGTAGACAGGGCACAGATACGCAGTATTTT.

The chain combines TRBV10-3 with TRBJ2-7; tentative D call: TRBD2 (6 bases). V shed 9 bases and J shed 0 bases, with 9 bases lying between them. CDR3 length equals 12 residues. The V gene's germline CDR1 is ENHRY and CDR2 SYGVKD. CDR3 loop: CAMGLDSYEQYF. Here the CDR3 DNA reads TGTGCCATGGGACTCGACTCCTACGAGCAGTACTTC.

This clonotype occurred a few times. V usage is TRBV7-2 and J usage is TRBJ2-7, with a tentative D call TRBD1 (7 bases). Germline loops: CDR1 SGHTA, CDR2 FQGNSA. V lost 3 bases to trimming and J lost 9 bases, with 21 bases between them. The CDR3 is 15 amino acids. Here the CDR3 DNA reads TGTGCCAGCAGCTTCGGGGGACAGTGGCCAAGCCCGCAGTACTTC. Protein: CASSFGGQWPSPQYF.